The clone carrying this T cell receptor beta chain was recorded once. CDR3 length: 15 residues. V lost 4 bases and J 0 bases, leaving 12 bases between the germline ends. The V gene's germline CDR1 is SNHLY and CDR2 FYNNEI. This specimen belongs to a study of blood T cell repertoires in COVID-19. Turning to the study itself: Researchers got acute and convalescent COVID-19 samples from the United States, Italy and Spain. Nucleic acid was either cDNA or gDNA, and it came from T cells, B-cell-depleted T cells, or PBMCs.

Methods used by the authors: Cell counts per sample came from amplifying reference gene primers. Assay used: immunoSEQ multiplex PCR; TCRdb lists only in-frame clones, some missing. The V and J calls and clone size come from that table; D and trimming were worked out from the DNA. The table has some 76,000 clones, 80% to 90% seen once. The receptor's source is a woman aged 55-69 years with acute or convalescent COVID-19. The chain recombines TRBV2 with TRBJ1-1; D unclear. Source material: peripheral blood. The CDR3 region is CASSVGSLLNTEAFF. For the CDR3, the DNA is TGTGCCAGCAGTGTCGGGTCTCTCCTGAACACTGAAGCTTTCTTT.